These 16 T cell receptor beta chains were sequenced from one sample in a study of blood T cell repertoires in COVID-19. TCRdb's table, derived via immunoSEQ multiplex PCR, lists solely in-frame clones and lacks some. The sample includes some 170,000 clones, about 83% seen only once; the top ten take 8% to 9.5%. Sequenced sample: peripheral blood. The receptors shown here come from a man between 60 and 75 years old with acute or convalescent COVID-19.

This chain connects TRBV7-3 to TRBJ2-5; TRBD2 is a possible D gene (7 bases). This CDR3 is 15 amino acids long. V dropped 4 bases and J dropped 1 base, with 13 bases sitting between them. Germline V gene data show CDR1 as SGHTA and CDR2 as FQGTGA. The CDR3 DNA reads as TGTGCCAGCAGCTCCGTCGGGGGGCCCCAAGAGACCCAGTACTTC. It codes for CASSSVGGPQETQYF.

This clone was observed once. The V call is TRBV28, the J call TRBJ2-7; TRBD2 matches at 8 bases. The J segment lost 0 bases and the V segment lost 3 bases, leaving 7 bases of the junction unmatched. From germline, CDR1 is MDHEN and CDR2 SYDVKM. The CDR3 sequence is 16 residues long. The CDR3 here is CASSFGGGTYSYEQYF. In nucleotides, the CDR3 is TGTGCCAGCAGTTTCGGCGGGGGGACTTACTCCTACGAGCAGTACTTC.

This chain connects TRBV7-9 to TRBJ2-5, with D hard to call. Trimming left V 1 base short and J 2 bases short, with 17 bases between. The germline V gene encodes CDR1 SEHNR and CDR2 FQNEAQ (reference sequence). The CDR3 length is 17 residues. CDR3 region: CASSLVLETLRQETQYF. DNA for the CDR3: TGTGCCAGCAGCTTAGTTTTAGAGACTCTACGACAAGAGACCCAGTACTTC.

The V and J genes are TRBV9 and TRBJ2-1; D is perhaps TRBD1 (5 bases). This CDR3 contains 15 residues. Germline V CDR1 and CDR2: SGDLS, YYNGEE. V lost 3 bases, J lost 0 bases, and 10 bases lay in between. The CDR3 loop is CASSEGVSSYNEQFF. The CDR3 bases are TGTGCCAGCAGCGAAGGGGTGAGCTCCTACAATGAGCAGTTCTTC.

This sequence joins TRBV4-3 and TRBJ1-2, with 11 positions matching TRBD1. Germline lookup yields CDR1 LGHNA and CDR2 YSLEER. There are 15 residues in the CDR3. Losses at the gene ends were 0 bases for V and 7 bases for J; bases not matched to a gene: 4. The CDR3 DNA sequence: TGCGCCAGCAGCCAAGATAGGGGACAGGGGGGTGGCTACACCTTC. This sequence encodes CASSQDRGQGGGYTF.

The chain has TRBV19 and TRBJ1-3; no reliable D call. V was pared by 4 bases and J by 2 bases, with 6 bases between. Looked up from germline, CDR1 is LNHDA and CDR2 is SQIVND (reference sequence). There are 13 residues in the CDR3. In DNA, the CDR3 is TGTGCCAGTAGTAGAGGGACTGGAAACACCATATATTTT. Its translation is CASSRGTGNTIYF.

V and J are TRBV2 and TRBJ2-1; 13 bases line up with TRBD2. With 7 bases clipped from V and 7 bases from J, the junction kept 10 bases outside the gene matches. The CDR3 loop spans 16 amino acids. Germline-derived CDR1 and CDR2 are SNHLY and FYNNEI. CDR3 sequence (DNA): TGTGCCAGCACACTAGCGGGGGGGCCCCTCGTAAATGAGCAGTTCTTC. The encoded protein is CASTLAGGPLVNEQFF.

This clone was recorded a few times. The rearrangement joins TRBV19 to TRBJ1-1; possibly TRBD1 for D (6 bases). The CDR3 has 13 residues. Trimming shortened V by 6 bases and J by 2 bases, and 10 bases separated the two germline ends. The germline CDR1 and CDR2 sequences are LNHDA and SQIVND (reference sequence). CDR3 in amino acids: CASRGRGNTEAFF. The CDR3 nucleotides are TGTGCCAGTAGGGGCAGGGGAAACACTGAAGCTTTCTTT.

This clone appeared a single time. This chain links TRBV19 with TRBJ1-4; D remains ambiguous. Germline V gives CDR1 LNHDA, CDR2 SQIVND (reference sequence). V was trimmed by 7 bases and J by 0 bases, leaving 9 bases between them. The CDR3 is made up of 14 amino acids. CDR3 sequence (DNA): TGTGCCAGTAAAGAGGGTACAACTAATGAAAAACTGTTTTTT. Its translation: CASKEGTTNEKLFF.

Turning to this clone: The junction and the germline gene differ at one end; a read error may be behind it. The chain uses TRBV4-1 and TRBJ2-3; 8 bases are shared with TRBD2. Germline V lookup: CDR1 MGHRA, CDR2 YSYEKL. This CDR3 region has 16 residues. CDR3 coding DNA: TGCGCCAGCAGGCAAGGGCGGGGGGCCAACACAGATACGCAGTATTTT. Its protein is CASRQGRGANTDTQYF.

CDR3 sequence (DNA): TGCGCCAGCAGCTTGGGTCAGACTTATTACAATGAGCAGTTCTTC. This translates into CASSLGQTYYNEQFF. The J gene is TRBJ2-1, the V gene TRBV5-1; D is undetermined. The CDR3 totals 15 residues. Between the trimmed V and J ends, which lost 0 bases and 4 bases, there was a span of 11 bases. Germline CDR1 and CDR2: SGHRS and YFSETQ.

The chain combines TRBV4-1 with TRBJ2-2; TRBD1 matches at 7 bases. The V and J ends lost 0 bases and 2 bases, in that order; junction bases with no gene match: 3. Germline loops: CDR1 MGHRA, CDR2 YSYEKL. CDR3 size: 16 residues. The CDR3, as DNA: TGCGCCAGCAGCCAAGATATAGGGGGCAACACCGGGGAGCTGTTTTTT. Its protein is CASSQDIGGNTGELFF.

In this sample, this clone turned up once. V and J are TRBV29-1 and TRBJ2-7, with 10 bases identical to TRBD2. The germline V gene has CDR1 SQVTM and CDR2 ANQGSEA. CDR3 size: 14 residues. J was trimmed by 2 bases and V by 1 base; bases with no gene match: 2. Here the CDR3 reads CSVEASGGPYEQYF. The CDR3 DNA follows: TGCAGCGTTGAAGCTAGCGGGGGCCCCTACGAGCAGTACTTC.

The chain recombines TRBV9 with TRBJ1-2; 11 nucleotides agree with TRBD1. The CDR3 has 15 residues. Germline assignment: CDR1 SGDLS and CDR2 YYNGEE. V trimming: 2 bases; J trimming: 2 bases; junction bases outside the gene matches: 2. In nucleotides, the CDR3 is TGTGCCAGCAGCGTGGGGACAGGGGGGAACTATGGCTACACCTTC. Its translation: CASSVGTGGNYGYTF.

A few counts support this clone. The V call is TRBV6-1, the J call TRBJ1-2; 10 nucleotides align to TRBD1. The CDR3 runs 14 residues. Germline CDR1 reads MNHNS; CDR2 reads SASEGT. The V and J ends lost 3 bases and 5 bases, in that order; junction bases with no gene match: 3. CDR3 residues: CASSETGGGYGYTF. The CDR3 nucleotides read TGTGCCAGCAGTGAGACAGGGGGCGGTTATGGCTACACCTTC.

The J gene is TRBJ2-7, the V gene TRBV20-1; D is possibly TRBD2 (7 bases). V lost 3 bases and J lost 1, with 13 bases in between. In germline, CDR1 is DFQATT, CDR2 SNEGSKA (reference sequence). The CDR3 runs to 14 residues. The CDR3 loop is CSASEGGISYEQYF. In nucleotides, the CDR3 is TGCAGTGCTAGTGAGGGGGGGATTTCCTACGAGCAGTACTTC.